These 22 T cell receptor beta chains came from one sample sequenced in a study of T cell responses to AZD1222 COVID-19 vaccine. The table came from immunoSEQ multiplex PCR; TCRdb's copy has only in-frame clones and leaves some out. The top ten hold 6.5% to 7% of the sample, which has about 150,000 clones, approximately 90% seen once. Sequences were derived from peripheral blood, sampled on day 0 of AZD1222 vaccination. Source of these receptors: an adult in good health.

The chain has TRBV24-1 and TRBJ2-3; TRBD1 is a possible D gene (6 bases). This CDR3 is 17 amino acids long. The germline V gene encodes CDR1 KGHDR and CDR2 SFDVKD. Between the trimmed V and J ends, which lost 4 bases and 4 bases, there was a span of 20 bases. CDR3 nucleotides: TGTGCCACCAGTGACCAGGGACAACTACCCGGGGCAGATACGCAGTATTTT. This translates into CATSDQGQLPGADTQYF.

A single count supports this clone. The chain joins TRBV2 to TRBJ1-2; D may be TRBD1 (6 bases). The germline V gene encodes CDR1 SNHLY and CDR2 FYNNEI. With 3 bases removed from V and 3 bases from J, the gap between germline ends came to 11 bases. This CDR3 spans 14 amino acids. CDR3 sequence reads: CASSDRGVDYGYTF. The DNA for the CDR3 is TGTGCCAGCAGTGACAGGGGAGTGGACTATGGCTACACCTTC.

This rearrangement joins TRBV9 to TRBJ2-2; 8 bases match TRBD1. V dropped 1 base and J dropped 3; count of bases not matched to a gene: 2. The CDR3 runs 15 residues. Looked up from germline, CDR1 is SGDLS and CDR2 is YYNGEE. The CDR3 DNA reads TGTGCCAGCAGCGTATCGACAGGGGACACCGGGGAGCTGTTTTTT. Its translation is CASSVSTGDTGELFF.

The rearrangement links TRBV9 to TRBJ2-1, with 9 bases aligning to TRBD2. Losses at the gene ends were 3 bases for V and 4 bases for J; bases not matched to a gene: 5. The germline gives CDR1 SGDLS, CDR2 YYNGEE. The CDR3 has 15 residues. CDR3 residues: CASSGIAGVYNEQFF. The CDR3 DNA reads as TGTGCCAGCAGCGGAATAGCGGGGGTGTACAATGAGCAGTTCTTC.

This chain uses TRBV29-1 with TRBJ2-7; tentatively, D is TRBD1 (6 bases). Germline assignment: CDR1 SQVTM and CDR2 ANQGSEA. The CDR3 has 13 residues. V lost 6 bases and J lost 3, with 15 bases in between. The CDR3 spells CSVQGVGYYEQYF. The DNA for the CDR3 is TGCAGCGTACAGGGTGTGGGCTACTACGAGCAGTACTTC.

The rearrangement links TRBV28 to TRBJ2-2; TRBD1 matches 10 bases. Per the germline V gene, CDR1 is MDHEN and CDR2 is SYDVKM. The CDR3 extends over 19 amino acids. The V segment lost 7 bases and the J segment 3 bases; nucleotides outside the gene matches: 17. The CDR3 reads CASTRPSDRGWLDTGELFF. The CDR3 coding sequence is TGTGCCAGCACACGACCTTCGGACAGGGGGTGGTTGGACACCGGGGAGCTGTTTTTT.

V gene TRBV7-6 combines with J gene TRBJ1-6, with a weak D call TRBD1 (6 bases). The CDR3 is made up of 17 amino acids. The germline V gene encodes CDR1 SGHVS and CDR2 FNYEAQ. Deletions cut 3 bases from V and 7 bases from J, with 19 bases between. As DNA, the CDR3 is TGTGCCAGCAGCTTTTTGTCAGGGGTCGGGGAAAATTCACCCCTCCACTTT. Its protein is CASSFLSGVGENSPLHF.

This chain joins TRBV6-6 and TRBJ2-1; D is undetermined. Per the germline V gene, CDR1 is MNHNY and CDR2 is SVGAGI (reference sequence). The CDR3 has 14 amino acids. V gave up 0 bases and J gave up 8 bases, with 11 bases separating them. CDR3 coding DNA: TGTGCCAGCAGTTACTCGTCAGGTTTCCATGAGCAGTTCTTC. Its protein is CASSYSSGFHEQFF.

This sequence joins TRBV10-3 and TRBJ2-5, with TRBD1 identical over 9 bases. The CDR3 spans 16 residues. Per the germline V gene, CDR1 is ENHRY and CDR2 is SYGVKD. Germline trimming cut 4 bases from V and 0 bases from J; bases unmatched to any gene: 6. The CDR3 protein is CAISGGQGSDQETQYF. The CDR3 nucleotides are TGTGCCATCAGTGGGGGACAGGGAAGCGACCAAGAGACCCAGTACTTC.

The rearrangement joins TRBV19 to TRBJ1-3; TRBD1 might be the D (5 bases). Germline values: CDR1 LNHDA, CDR2 SQIVND (reference sequence). V lost 6 bases to trimming and J lost 5 bases, with 14 bases between them. The CDR3 is 14 amino acids. The DNA for the CDR3 is TGTGCCAGTAGGGATCCGGGACGAAGAAACACCATATATTTT. It codes for CASRDPGRRNTIYF.

The count of this clone is one. The chain links TRBV28 to TRBJ1-4, with a possible D match to TRBD1 (6 bases). The CDR3 spans 15 residues. V was pared by 3 bases and J by 7 bases, with 15 bases between. Germline V gives CDR1 MDHEN, CDR2 SYDVKM. The CDR3 DNA follows: TGTGCCAGCAGTTTCCCCGGAGGGGGTAGTGAAAAACTGTTTTTT. It is translated as CASSFPGGGSEKLFF.

This chain's CDR3 is CASSQVGAYEQYF. The CDR3 DNA reads as TGTGCCAGCAGCCAGGTAGGAGCCTACGAGCAGTACTTC. This chain links TRBV14 with TRBJ2-7; unclear D gene. Germline lookup yields CDR1 SGHDN and CDR2 FVKESK. CDR3 length: 13 amino acids. Deletions cut 3 bases from V and 2 bases from J, with 8 bases between.

The CDR3 protein is CASRRQGGNEQFF. Here the CDR3 DNA reads TGTGCCAGCAGACGGCAGGGGGGGAATGAGCAGTTCTTC. The chain uses TRBV7-2 and TRBJ2-1, with D possibly being TRBD1 or TRBD2 (7 bases each). Trimming shortened V by 6 bases and J by 7 bases, and 13 bases separated the two germline ends. This CDR3 is 13 amino acids long. Germline CDR1 reads SGHTA; CDR2 reads FQGNSA.

The J gene is TRBJ2-7, the V gene TRBV18; D might be TRBD2 (5 bases). CDR1 is KGHSH, CDR2 LQKENI, per germline. The CDR3 consists of 15 residues. V lost 3 bases, J lost 0 bases, and 12 bases lay in between. The CDR3 DNA follows: TGTGCCAGCTCACCTGAGGGTCCGAGCTCCTACGAGCAGTACTTC. As protein: CASSPEGPSSYEQYF.

This clone was recorded only once. The rearrangement links TRBV21-1 to TRBJ1-6; TRBD1, the D gene given by the table, was not confirmed from the DNA. TRBV21-1 is described as a pseudogene. This CDR3 has 18 residues. The CDR3 DNA sequence: TGTGCCAGCAGCATAAACCCGGGACAGTATTTTATTAATTCACCCCTCCACTTT. The encoded protein is CASSINPGQYFINSPLHF.

The chain couples TRBV2 to TRBJ2-7; D not resolved. V lost 8 bases and J 4 bases, leaving 6 bases between the germline ends. Germline V gives CDR1 SNHLY, CDR2 FYNNEI. The CDR3 has 10 residues. The CDR3 spells CASVRYEQYV. The CDR3 DNA reads as TGTGCCAGCGTCCGATACGAGCAGTACGTC.

The chain recombines TRBV5-6 with TRBJ2-7, with 8 bases fitting TRBD1. The CDR3 is 13 residues long. Unmatched junction bases numbered 5, after V lost 4 bases and J lost 5 bases. The germline CDR1 and CDR2 sequences are SGHDT and YYEEEE. In DNA, the CDR3 is TGTGCCAGCAGCCACAGGGGGATTCACGAGCAGTACTTC. It specifies CASSHRGIHEQYF.

The rearrangement links TRBV20-1 to TRBJ1-6; possible D gene TRBD1, 5 bases. Per germline, CDR1 DFQATT and CDR2 SNEGSKA (reference sequence). The CDR3 covers 14 residues. V lost 3 bases to trimming and J lost 3 bases, with 9 bases between them. DNA for the CDR3: TGCAGTGCTAGTTGGGGGATCTATAATTCACCCCTCCACTTT. Residues: CSASWGIYNSPLHF.

This chain connects TRBV19 to TRBJ1-4; 8 nucleotides match TRBD1. The ends lost 5 bases at V and 7 bases at J; junction bases unmatched: 9. This CDR3 region has 15 residues. Germline V gene sequence: CDR1 LNHDA, CDR2 SQIVND (reference sequence). Here the CDR3 DNA reads TGTGCCAGTAGTCTTTATCAGGGGGCGGCTGAAAAACTGTTTTTT. This encodes CASSLYQGAAEKLFF.

This sequence joins TRBV13 and TRBJ2-1, with TRBD2 matching over 14 bases. This CDR3 comprises 20 residues. J was trimmed by 0 bases and V by 8 bases; bases with no gene match: 15. From germline, CDR1 is PRHDT and CDR2 FYEKMQ (reference sequence). CDR3 DNA sequence: TGTGCCAGCCGCGGGACTAGCGGGGGTACAGGTCCGAACTCCTACAATGAGCAGTTCTTC. Translating gives CASRGTSGGTGPNSYNEQFF.

The chain carries TRBV27 and TRBJ1-2; 10 bases match TRBD1. CDR1 and CDR2 from the germline V gene are MNHEY and SMNVEV (reference sequence). The ends lost 4 bases at V and 4 bases at J; junction bases unmatched: 12. The CDR3 extends over 17 amino acids. CDR3 DNA sequence: TGTGCCAGCAGTTCCCGGACAGGGGGAAGAAACATCTATGGCTACACCTTC. Residues: CASSSRTGGRNIYGYTF.

V gene TRBV4-3 combines with J gene TRBJ2-1; D is tentatively TRBD1 or TRBD2 (5 bases each). The V end lost 1 base, the J end lost 2 bases, and 9 bases lay between the germline ends. Germline CDR1 LGHNA, CDR2 YSLEER. The CDR3 loop spans 15 amino acids. As DNA, the CDR3 is TGCGCCAGCAGCCAAGTATGGGGGACCTACAATGAGCAGTTCTTC. This codes for CASSQVWGTYNEQFF.